This T cell receptor (beta chain) came from a study of blood T cell repertoires in COVID-19. The overall study: Collection of acute and convalescent COVID-19 samples took place in the United States, Italy and Spain.

What the recovered Cohort 3 donors had was two negative PCRs, clearance, or symptom resolution. Per the study methods: Quantification of nucleated cells was approximated via reference gene primer amplification. TCRdb's copy holds only in-frame clones and misses some; the assay was immunoSEQ multiplex PCR. V, J and clone size derive from that table, while D and trimming were established from the DNA sequence. The sample lists roughly 300,000 clones; approximately 90% were seen once. This receptor was identified in a woman in her twenties or thirties who had recovered from COVID-19. Sequenced input: PBMCs or T cells enriched from blood (not recorded which).

The CDR3 DNA follows: TGTGCCACCAGTGATTCCCTACATAGACAGGGGCCTCAAGAGACCCAGTACTTC. It translates to CATSDSLHRQGPQETQYF. The chain recombines TRBV24-1 with TRBJ2-5, with TRBD1 matching 8 bases. The CDR3 has 18 residues. The trim removed 2 bases at V and 2 bases at J, leaving 12 bases unmatched. In germline, CDR1 is KGHDR, CDR2 SFDVKD.